The clone carrying this TCR beta chain was seen more than once but under ten times. The antigen remains undetermined. Researchers isolated at least 7 million PBMCs per sample. This sample is part of a study of blood T cells in healthy people across ages. J was trimmed by 2 bases and V by 0 bases; bases with no gene match: 8. The CDR3 totals 17 residues. Germline V gene sequence: CDR1 SGHTA, CDR2 FQGNSA. A second about 6 to 12 cycle PCR used barcoded and J-beta primers. MiXCR was run by TCRdb on the 5' RACE reads, yielding one entry per CDR3 protein. The profile covers fewer than 900,000 distinct CDR3 sequences, with approximately 39% appearing a single time and roughly 20% taken by the ten largest. Regarding the study as a whole: More naive CD4+ cells and higher diversity were found in long-lived than in aged donors.

The TCR was taken from a woman aged 55-69 years in good health. The chain links TRBV7-2 to TRBJ2-3; 7 nucleotides line up with TRBD2. Sequences were obtained from blood. CDR3 nucleotides: TGTGCCAGCAGCTTAGCGGAACCTAGCGGAACCACAGATACGCAGTATTTT. This codes for CASSLAEPSGTTDTQYF.